These 28 T cell receptor beta chains came from one sample sequenced in a study of post-analysis software for immune sequencing data. These receptors lack a known antigen. Unique molecular identifiers tagged the TCR beta cDNA libraries. TCRdb reprocessed the PCR reads with MiXCR, giving one entry per CDR3 protein. The data hold around 710,000 distinct CDR3 sequences, with more than 45% observed a single time. Overall study results and limits: Roughly five TRBV segments were more frequent in patients than controls; TRBV5-6, TRBV5-1 and TRBV20-1 belonged to this group.

The sequenced sample consisted of blood. Source of these receptors: a girl aged 5-17 years with multiple sclerosis.

The genes are TRBV6-2 or TRBV6-3 and TRBJ2-5, with 9 bases that match TRBD1. The CDR3 has 14 residues. The germline V gene has CDR1 MNHEY and CDR2 SVGEGT. The V and J ends lost 6 bases and 5 bases, in that order; junction bases with no gene match: 7. CDR3 region: CASRRTGARETQYF. CDR3 DNA sequence: TGTGCCAGCAGGAGGACAGGGGCCCGGGAGACCCAGTACTTC.

This clonotype was seen more than once but under ten times. This chain links TRBV20-1 with TRBJ2-7; D may be TRBD2 (6 bases). The germline V gene encodes CDR1 DFQATT and CDR2 SNEGSKA (reference sequence). The V end lost 4 bases, the J end lost 5 bases, and 9 bases lay between the germline ends. The length of the CDR3 is 11 residues. The CDR3 DNA sequence: TGCAGTGCTATTAGGACTAACGAGCAGTACTTC. As protein: CSAIRTNEQYF.

The genes are TRBV7-9 and TRBJ2-4, with no clear D. The CDR3 totals 14 residues. Looked up from germline, CDR1 is SEHNR and CDR2 is FQNEAQ (reference sequence). V lost 4 bases and J 4 bases, leaving 11 bases between the germline ends. The CDR3 DNA sequence: TGTGCCAGCAGCTCTCCGGACGGAAAAAACATTCAGTACTTC. Protein: CASSSPDGKNIQYF.

The rearrangement links TRBV4-3 to TRBJ2-7, with 9 bases matching TRBD2. The last part of the DNA fits TRBJ2-5 better; the J call may be wrong. Germline lookup yields CDR1 LGHNA and CDR2 YSLEER. The CDR3 length is 16 residues. The CDR3 is CASSLSGSLGEETQYF. The CDR3 DNA follows: TGCGCCAGCAGCCTTAGCGGGAGCCTTGGGGAGGAGACCCAGTACTTC.

For the CDR3, the DNA is TGTGCCAGCAGTTTTTTTCAGCGCGAAGAGACCCAGTACTTC. Its protein is CASSFFQREETQYF. The chain joins TRBV12-3 or TRBV12-4 to TRBJ2-5; D remains unclear. With 3 bases removed from V and 3 bases from J, the gap between germline ends came to 11 bases. The CDR3 is 14 amino acids.

The chain links TRBV20-1 to TRBJ2-3; the D gene is possibly TRBD2 (6 bases). Trimming pared 6 bases from V and 2 bases from J, leaving 21 bases between. CDR1 and CDR2 from the germline V gene are DFQATT and SNEGSKA (reference sequence). This CDR3 is 16 amino acids long. CDR3 loop: CSATAGTGVFTDTQYF. In nucleotides, the CDR3 is TGCAGTGCCACGGCCGGGACTGGGGTCTTCACAGATACGCAGTATTTT.

In this sample, this clonotype turned up a few times. The chain employs TRBV6-6 and TRBJ2-7, with D unclear. V lost 5 bases, J lost 2 bases, and 10 bases lay in between. CDR3 length equals 13 residues. Germline V gene data show CDR1 as MNHNY and CDR2 as SVGAGI (reference sequence). The CDR3 spells CASSVLEAYEQYF. In DNA form, the CDR3 reads TGTGCCAGCAGTGTACTCGAGGCCTACGAGCAGTACTTC.

This clonotype was detected only once. The V and J genes are TRBV10-3 and TRBJ2-7; D not resolved. V shed 3 bases and J shed 0 bases, with 12 bases lying between them. The CDR3 has 15 residues. The germline gives CDR1 ENHRY, CDR2 SYGVKD. The CDR3 DNA is TGTGCCATCAGTGATCGGACGGTCGGCTCCTACGAGCAGTACTTC. Protein: CAISDRTVGSYEQYF.

This clonotype was seen a few times. This chain uses TRBV2 with TRBJ1-1; D is undetermined. This CDR3 has 12 residues. Germline V gene sequence: CDR1 SNHLY, CDR2 FYNNEI. V was cut by 5 bases and J by 3 bases, with 7 bases left in between. The CDR3 loop is CASSLDYTEAFF. For the CDR3, the DNA is TGTGCCAGCAGTCTAGACTACACTGAAGCTTTCTTT.

V and J are TRBV28 and TRBJ1-2, with unresolved D. Trimming removed 6 bases from V and 5 bases from J, with 13 bases in between. Germline V gene lookup returns CDR1 MDHEN and CDR2 SYDVKM. The CDR3 is made up of 13 amino acids. The CDR3 DNA sequence: TGTGCCAGCAGACTTGGACCTCAGTATGGCTACACCTTC. This codes for CASRLGPQYGYTF.

The J gene is TRBJ2-7, the V gene TRBV18; the D call may be TRBD1 or TRBD2 (5 bases each). Trimming left V 2 bases short and J 2 bases short, with 13 bases between. The CDR3 spans 15 residues. Per germline, CDR1 KGHSH and CDR2 LQKENI. CDR3: CASSPGALGTYEQYF. The CDR3 DNA follows: TGTGCCAGCTCACCAGGGGCACTCGGGACCTACGAGCAGTACTTC.

This clonotype showed up just a few times. The CDR3 nucleotides read TGCGCCAGCAGTCCAACTAGCGGGAGGTCAGAGACCCAGTACTTC. It codes for CASSPTSGRSETQYF. The chain combines TRBV5-1 with TRBJ2-5; 12 bases are a match to TRBD2. The trim removed 5 bases at V and 4 bases at J, leaving 6 bases unmatched. This CDR3 has 15 amino acids. The V gene's germline CDR1 is SGHRS and CDR2 YFSETQ.

The chain carries TRBV12-3 or TRBV12-4 and TRBJ2-5; 10 nucleotides match TRBD2. The J call is in doubt because the DNA end fits TRBJ2-7 better. The CDR3 contains 14 residues. CDR3 coding DNA: TGTGCCAGCAGTAGAGCGGGAGGGGCCTACGAGCAGTACTTC. It specifies CASSRAGGAYEQYF.

The rearrangement uses TRBV18 and TRBJ1-5; no definite D call. V was trimmed by 3 bases and J by 5 bases, leaving 8 bases between them. CDR1 and CDR2 from the germline V gene are KGHSH and LQKENI. This CDR3 comprises 13 residues. CDR3 region: CASSPAADQPQHF. As DNA, the CDR3 is TGTGCCAGCTCACCGGCAGCTGATCAGCCCCAGCATTTT.

The V call is TRBV27, the J call TRBJ2-3; 8 nucleotides match TRBD2. Germline V lookup: CDR1 MNHEY, CDR2 SMNVEV (reference sequence). J was trimmed by 2 bases and V by 7 bases; bases with no gene match: 5. CDR3 length: 14 amino acids. The CDR3 region is CASTGTRDTDTQYF. CDR3 DNA: TGTGCCAGCACCGGGACTAGGGACACAGATACGCAGTATTTT.

V is TRBV20-1 and J is TRBJ1-5; the D is unclear. The germline V and J ends were trimmed by 5 bases and 3 bases, with 14 bases remaining between them. Germline V gene sequence: CDR1 DFQATT, CDR2 SNEGSKA (reference sequence). This CDR3 region has 14 residues. The CDR3 nucleotides are TGCAGTGCTGCCGTGGGGAGGACCAATCAGCCCCAGCATTTT. This codes for CSAAVGRTNQPQHF.

The V gene is TRBV29-1, the J gene TRBJ2-5, with D perhaps TRBD2 (5 bases). CDR1 and CDR2 (germline): SQVTM, ANQGSEA. The CDR3 is 13 residues long. V lost 7 bases, J lost 2 bases, and 14 bases lay in between. CDR3 protein: CSAKRTGQETQYF. The CDR3 nucleotides are TGCAGCGCGAAAAGGACGGGGCAAGAGACCCAGTACTTC.

This clonotype was seen at least ten times. J is TRBJ2-7 and V is TRBV7-2, with 7 nucleotides matching TRBD2. Trimming at V came to 1 base and at J to 4 bases, leaving 4 bases not matched to a gene. This CDR3 has 14 residues. CDR1 is SGHTA, CDR2 FQGNSA, per germline. Here the CDR3 reads CASSLVGSGYEQYF. CDR3 nucleotides: TGTGCCAGCAGCTTAGTGGGTAGCGGGTACGAGCAGTACTTC.

The chain employs TRBV29-1 and TRBJ2-1; 8 bases map to TRBD1. The CDR3 is made up of 14 amino acids. Per the germline V gene, CDR1 is SQVTM and CDR2 is ANQGSEA. With V trimmed by 2 bases and J by 7 bases, 7 bases remained unmatched. This CDR3 is CSVEQGQAGNEQFF. CDR3 nucleotide sequence: TGCAGCGTTGAACAGGGACAGGCGGGGAATGAGCAGTTCTTC.

The chain employs TRBV3-1 and TRBJ1-5; D gene uncertain. V gave up 5 bases and J gave up 5 bases, with 7 bases separating them. CDR3 length: 12 residues. CDR1 and CDR2 (germline): LGHDT, YNNKEL (reference sequence). The CDR3: CASSRADQPQHF. The CDR3 nucleotides read TGTGCCAGCAGCAGGGCCGATCAGCCCCAGCATTTT.

The chain employs TRBV28 and TRBJ2-7; TRBD1 matches 7 bases. CDR1 is MDHEN and CDR2 is SYDVKM in the germline V gene. V shed 2 bases, J shed 5 bases, and the junction held 6 bases outside the gene matches. The CDR3 spans 14 residues. The chain's CDR3 is CASSLGVRGHEQYF. The CDR3 DNA reads as TGTGCCAGCAGTTTAGGGGTGAGGGGGCACGAGCAGTACTTC. The whole variable domain, remainder taken from reference TRBV28 and TRBJ2-7, is DVKVTQSSRYLVKRTGEKVFLECVQDMDHENMFWYRQDPGLGLRLIYFSYDVKMKEKGDIPEGYSVSREKKERFSLILESASTNQTSMYLCASSLGVRGHEQYFGPGTRLTVT.

Worth noting for this clonotype: The junction and the germline gene differ at one end; a read error may be behind it. The V gene is TRBV6-2 or TRBV6-3, the J gene TRBJ1-2; D gene ambiguous. The CDR3 contains 14 residues. CDR1 is MNHEY and CDR2 is SVGEGT in the germline V gene. CDR3 sequence: CTSSYLTKAGGYTF. The CDR3 coding sequence is TGTACCAGCAGTTACCTAACGAAGGCCGGTGGCTACACCTTC.

The chain joins TRBV12-3 or TRBV12-4 to TRBJ1-5; 8 positions match TRBD1. This CDR3 contains 15 residues. The trim removed 3 bases at V and 4 bases at J, leaving 5 bases unmatched. The CDR3 loop reads CASSLGRGRNQPQHF. The CDR3 bases are TGTGCCAGCAGTTTGGGCAGGGGGCGGAATCAGCCCCAGCATTTT.

V gene TRBV2 combines with J gene TRBJ2-3; D is ambiguous. The CDR3 has 15 amino acids. Between the trimmed V and J ends, which lost 7 bases and 2 bases, there was a span of 16 bases. From germline, CDR1 is SNHLY and CDR2 FYNNEI. The CDR3 DNA reads TGTGCCAGCACTCCCCCGGACGCCCTCACAGATACGCAGTATTTT. It codes for CASTPPDALTDTQYF.

In this sample, this clonotype turned up a few times. This rearrangement joins TRBV12-5 to TRBJ1-5, with D possibly being TRBD1 (5 bases). V was trimmed by 4 bases and J by 2 bases, leaving 12 bases between them. Per germline, CDR1 LGHNT and CDR2 FRNRAP. The CDR3 consists of 15 residues. The CDR3 DNA reads TGTGCTAGTGGTTCACCCCGGGACGGCAATCAGCCCCAGCATTTT. Translated, it gives CASGSPRDGNQPQHF.

This rearrangement joins TRBV4-2 to TRBJ1-5; the D is unclear. CDR1 LGHNA and CDR2 YNFKEQ come from the germline V gene. CDR3 length: 16 amino acids. Trimming pared 6 bases from V and 2 bases from J, leaving 17 bases between. DNA for the CDR3: TGTGCCAGCAGGAAGTCGGTGTCTGGGGGCAATCAGCCCCAGCATTTT. It yields the protein CASRKSVSGGNQPQHF.

Only a few counts were recorded for this clonotype. The CDR3 region is CASSESPGGETQYF. Written as DNA, the CDR3 is TGCGCCAGCAGTGAGTCGCCAGGGGGAGAGACCCAGTACTTC. The rearrangement joins TRBV10-1 to TRBJ2-5, with TRBD1 matching over 7 bases. V lost 0 bases to trimming and J lost 4 bases; unmatched junction nucleotides: 2. Germline lookup yields CDR1 WNHNN and CDR2 SYGVQD (reference sequence). The CDR3 runs 14 residues.

The chain uses TRBV7-9 and TRBJ2-1; unclear D gene. The germline V gene has CDR1 SEHNR and CDR2 FQNEAQ (reference sequence). CDR3 size: 10 residues. V dropped 8 bases and J dropped 6 bases, with 5 bases sitting between them. The CDR3 bases are TGTGCCAGCGGCCCCAATGAGCAGTTCTTC. Protein sequence: CASGPNEQFF.